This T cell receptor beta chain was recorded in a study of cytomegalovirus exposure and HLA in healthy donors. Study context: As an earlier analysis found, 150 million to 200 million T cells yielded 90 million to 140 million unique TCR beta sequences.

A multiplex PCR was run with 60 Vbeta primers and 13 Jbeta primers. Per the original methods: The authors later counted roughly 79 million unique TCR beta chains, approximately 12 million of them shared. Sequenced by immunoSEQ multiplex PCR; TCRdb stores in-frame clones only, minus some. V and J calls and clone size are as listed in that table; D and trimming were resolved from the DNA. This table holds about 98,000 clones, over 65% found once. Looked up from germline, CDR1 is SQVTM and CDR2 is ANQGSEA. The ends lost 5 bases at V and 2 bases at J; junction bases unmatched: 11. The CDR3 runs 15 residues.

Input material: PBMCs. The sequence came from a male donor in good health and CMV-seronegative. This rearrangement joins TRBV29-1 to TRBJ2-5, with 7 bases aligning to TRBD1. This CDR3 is CSVPPSETGQETQYF. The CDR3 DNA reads TGCAGCGTTCCCCCTTCCGAGACAGGGCAAGAGACCCAGTACTTC.